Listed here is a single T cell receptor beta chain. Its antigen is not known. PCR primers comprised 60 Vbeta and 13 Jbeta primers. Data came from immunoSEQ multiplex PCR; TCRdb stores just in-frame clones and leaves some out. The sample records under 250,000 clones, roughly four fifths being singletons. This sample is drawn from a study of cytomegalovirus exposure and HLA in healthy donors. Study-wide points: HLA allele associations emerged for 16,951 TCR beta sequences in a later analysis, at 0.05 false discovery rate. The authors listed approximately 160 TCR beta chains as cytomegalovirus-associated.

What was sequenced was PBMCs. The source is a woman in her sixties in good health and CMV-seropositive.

The CDR3: CASSLASQGSSGNTIYF. CDR3 nucleotide sequence: TGTGCCAGCAGCTTAGCCTCACAGGGATCCTCTGGAAACACCATATATTTT. This sequence joins TRBV7-9 and TRBJ1-3, with a possible D match to TRBD1 (6 bases). Trimming left V 0 bases short and J 0 bases short, with 12 bases between. In germline, CDR1 is SEHNR, CDR2 FQNEAQ (reference sequence). This CDR3 comprises 17 residues.